This T cell receptor (beta chain) was found in a study of tumor-infiltrating lymphocytes in primary liver carcinoma (dated by TCRdb to about 2017). Regarding the complete study: The five patients, three men and two women aged 30 to 69 years, had hepatocellular carcinoma (four) or combined HCC and intrahepatic cholangiocarcinoma (one). Tumors of the five patients were stage T1-T3 N0M0 with maximum diameters of roughly 4 to 11 cm. Each sample produced roughly 3.65 to 7.13 million productive TCRbeta reads, and read depth showed no significant difference between tissue types. The study combined TCRbeta repertoire sequencing, expression microarrays and whole-exome sequencing across five regions of each liver tumor, with adjacent normal tissue and blood. A total of 35 specimens from 5 patients went through TCRbeta repertoire sequencing, namely 25 tumor regions, 5 adjacent noncancerous liver tissues and 5 peripheral blood samples. To link TCRbeta repertoire diversity to the local molecular phenotype, the 20 to 25 tumor region samples were profiled with Agilent mRNA microarrays. High reproducibility was observed for the technical replicate repertoires, with mean shared-clone rates near 0.89 and correlation coefficients above 0.95.

The CDR3, cysteine through phenylalanine, is 14 amino acids long. Only CDR3 DNA is held: 42 bases, read in frame from base 1. V is cut by 3 bases and J by 1 base, and the space between the germline ends is 9 bases. CDR1 and CDR2, per the germline V gene (reference sequence), are LNHDA and SQIVND. Beyond this particular receptor, the publication reports: A significantly larger repertoire fraction was made up by the top 250 clones in tumors than in blood (p = 0.039). Only roughly 8-25% of top clones appeared in all five regions of a tumor, which suggests that tumor-infiltrating T cells are spatially heterogeneous. Repertoire overlap was found to be higher between tumor regions (mean around 36%) than between tumor-adjacent (approximately 17%) or tumor-blood (about 15%) pairs, consistent with antigen-driven expansion. Only the TCR beta chain was sequenced, which likely underestimates true repertoire diversity because unpaired alpha chains were not captured. The study included only five patients, and the authors note findings should be validated in a larger study. Bulk unsorted samples precluded comparing CD4+ and CD8+ T cell repertoires.

TCRbeta-specific cDNA was reverse-transcribed from roughly 500 ng total RNA using a constant-region primer and ProtoScript II reverse transcriptase. Three nested multiplex PCR rounds, following a slightly modified ARM-PCR procedure, were used to build the TCRbeta libraries. Each of the first two PCR rounds ran for approximately 10 cycles using multiplex TRBV1-TRBV30 forward primers together with a Cbeta reverse primer. Sample barcodes and Illumina adapters were attached in a final 25-cycle PCR using Deep VentR polymerase. Before sequencing, amplicons between 200 and 500 bp were purified from gel using a QIAquick gel extraction kit. TCRbeta amplicons were sequenced on an Illumina HiSeq 2500 with 250-bp paired-end reads. On the study's bioinformatics: Quality trimming of reads was performed with Trimmomatic v0.33, and paired reads were merged with FLASH v1.2.11 so that full CDR3 sequences could be recovered. MiGEC v1.2.1b assigned V, D and J germline segments to the rearranged TCRbeta sequences. Clonotype statistics and Shannon-Wiener diversity indices were calculated with VDJtools v1.0.0. Except for diversity analysis, only the 250 most abundant clonotypes of each sample were used in subsequent analyses to reduce sampling bias. TCRdb reran the public reads through fastp at Q25 and MiXCR, keeping productive beta chains. For every CDR3 protein sequence, its rows merge into one entry that carries the most common genes and DNA. TCRdb, rather than the study authors, made the V and J calls. This sample is represented by 100,000 to 150,000 distinct CDR3 sequences; 64% of them were singletons. About 8% of the sample is taken by the ten largest.

Total RNA and DNA were co-extracted without cell sorting from roughly 20-30 mg of bulk tissue using the AllPrep DNA/RNA mini kit. Surgical resection was performed in China between late 2015 and early 2016 on about 5 patients with histopathologically diagnosed primary liver carcinoma. Patients had chronic HBV infection and were treatment-naive at sampling. Five spatially separated regions were sampled per tumor: superior, inferior, left-lateral and right-lateral poles, plus the tumor centre. According to histology, viable tumor cells made up more than 90% of every tumor sample. Pieces of fresh tumor and adjacent tissue were cut in half, with one half kept in RNAlater at -80 degrees C and the other half sent for histology. This clonotype was seen a few times. Its antigen remains unidentified. No qualities accompany the bases; no much larger clone lies one base away.

The clonotype originates from a woman aged 55-70 years with primary liver carcinoma and hepatitis B virus infection. This receptor chain uses TRBV19 and TRBJ2-5; possibly the D gene is TRBD2, per 6 matching bases. Sequenced input: liver tumor tissue from sampling region 3. Taken with the paper, the label for cell subset or site translates to: tumor region T3, left-lateral pole. The CDR3 amino acid sequence is: CASSMGLFQETQYF. The DNA is as follows: TGTGCCAGTAGTATGGGACTCTTCCAAGAGACCCAGTACTTC. Supplemented by the reference TRBV19 and TRBJ2-5 proteins around the CDR3, the complete variable domain is DGGITQSPKYLFRKEGQNVTLSCEQNLNHDAMYWYRQDPGQGLRLIYYSQIVNDFQKGDIAEGYSVSREKKESFPLTVTSAQKNPTAFYLCASSMGLFQETQYFGPGTRLLVL.